The text below deals with one TCR beta chain. The antigen remains unidentified. TCRdb's table, derived via immunoSEQ multiplex PCR, lists solely in-frame clones and lacks some. The data contain some 980,000 clones, about 80% of them singletons. This sample was taken from a study of shared clonotypes between healthy human individuals. Germline CDR1 SGHNT, CDR2 YENEEA. CDR3 length equals 14 residues. The V gene lost 0 bases and the J gene lost 6 bases, with 9 bases spanning the gap. Regarding the study as a whole: An effect of sequencing depth on clonotype sharing among donors was expected. A small donor pool kept down the genetic and exposure-history diversity that was represented.

The sequenced material came from memory CD4+ T cells sorted from blood. Subset described: CD45RA-negative fraction. The chain couples TRBV11-3 to TRBJ2-1; D is perhaps TRBD1 (7 bases). The sequence was obtained from a man aged 18-30 years in good health. The CDR3 reads CASSLDRGVNEQFF. The CDR3, as DNA: TGTGCCAGCAGCTTAGACAGGGGGGTCAATGAGCAGTTCTTC.